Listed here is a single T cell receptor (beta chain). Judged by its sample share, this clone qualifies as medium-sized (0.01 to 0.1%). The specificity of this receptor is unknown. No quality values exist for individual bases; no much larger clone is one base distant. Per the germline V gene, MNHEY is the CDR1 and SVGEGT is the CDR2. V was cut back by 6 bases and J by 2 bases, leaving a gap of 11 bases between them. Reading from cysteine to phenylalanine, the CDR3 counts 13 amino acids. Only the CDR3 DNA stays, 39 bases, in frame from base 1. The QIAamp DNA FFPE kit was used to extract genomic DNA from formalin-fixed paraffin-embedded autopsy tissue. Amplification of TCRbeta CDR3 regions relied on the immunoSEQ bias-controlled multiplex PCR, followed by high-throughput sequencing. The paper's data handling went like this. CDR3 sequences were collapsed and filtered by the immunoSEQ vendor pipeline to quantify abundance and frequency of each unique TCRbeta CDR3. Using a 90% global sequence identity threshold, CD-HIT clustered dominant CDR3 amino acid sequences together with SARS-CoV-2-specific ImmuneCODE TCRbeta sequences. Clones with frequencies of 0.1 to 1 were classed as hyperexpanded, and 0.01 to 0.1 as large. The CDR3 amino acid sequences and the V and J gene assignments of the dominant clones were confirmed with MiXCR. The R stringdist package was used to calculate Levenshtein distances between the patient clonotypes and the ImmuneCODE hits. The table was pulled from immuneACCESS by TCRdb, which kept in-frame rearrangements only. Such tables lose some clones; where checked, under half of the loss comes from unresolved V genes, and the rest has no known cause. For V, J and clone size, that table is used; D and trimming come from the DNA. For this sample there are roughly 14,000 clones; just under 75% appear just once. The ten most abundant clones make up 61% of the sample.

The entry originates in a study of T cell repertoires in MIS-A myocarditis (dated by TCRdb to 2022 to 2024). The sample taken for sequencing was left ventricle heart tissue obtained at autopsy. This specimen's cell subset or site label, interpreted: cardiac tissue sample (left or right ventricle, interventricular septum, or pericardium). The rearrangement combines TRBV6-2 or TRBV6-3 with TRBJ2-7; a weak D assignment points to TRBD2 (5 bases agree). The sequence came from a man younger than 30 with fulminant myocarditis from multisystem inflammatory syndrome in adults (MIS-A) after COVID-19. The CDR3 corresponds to CASSYGSPYEQYF. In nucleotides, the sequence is TGTGCCAGCAGCTATGGGAGCCCCTACGAGCAGTACTTC.